This is a list of T cell receptor beta chains from one sample in a study of T cell repertoires in cytomegalovirus infection. TCRdb re-called the reads with MiXCR, one entry per CDR3 protein. The sample includes 750,000 to 900,000 distinct CDR3 sequences, about 27% seen only once; the top ten take around 13%. Their antigens are not known. The sequencing used cultured CD8+ T cells from PBMCs, collected from culture after CMV antigen stimulation. These TCRs come from a human donor in good health (CMV status not recorded). Some clones in this sample may be carry-over from other donors' samples. CDR3s include the opening cysteine and the closing phenylalanine or tryptophan. Fields, in order: V gene, J gene, clone size, D gene, CDR3 DNA, CDR3 protein. A D gene is named only where the DNA matches it firmly. A row's size may be missing; if present it is once, few, many or a size class.

TRBV6-2/TRBV6-3,TRBJ2-1,few,NA,TGTGCCAGCAGTTTATCCCCGGGCAAGTCCTCCTACAATGAGCAGTTCTTC,CASSLSPGKSSYNEQFF
TRBV19,TRBJ1-5,few,NA,TGTGCCAGTAGCCCGGCGAGACCCAATCAGCCCCAGCATTTT,CASSPARPNQPQHF
TRBV19,TRBJ2-1,NA,NA,TGTGCCAGTAGTATGGGGAGGTATAGTGAGCAGTTCTTC,CASSMGRYSEQFF
TRBV6-1,TRBJ2-1,NA,NA,TGTGCCAGCAGTGAAGCGTGGGGGAATGAGCAGTTCTTC,CASSEAWGNEQFF
TRBV9,TRBJ2-2,NA,TRBD1,TGTGCCAGCAGCGTTAGACAGGGGGATTCGAACACCGGGGAGCTGTTTTTT,CASSVRQGDSNTGELFF
TRBV5-5,TRBJ2-3,many,NA,TGTGCCAGCAGCTTGGGGGACCTTGGAGATACGCAGTATTTT,CASSLGDLGDTQYF
TRBV6-6,TRBJ1-2,few,NA,TGTGCCAGCAGTTACCTCGGGGGTAGGGACTATGGCTACACCTTC,CASSYLGGRDYGYTF
TRBV6-5,TRBJ2-3,NA,TRBD2,TGTGCCAGCAGTTACTCTGGAAGCGGGGGAGATACGCAGTATTTT,CASSYSGSGGDTQYF
TRBV7-6,TRBJ2-2,NA,TRBD2,TGTGCCAGCAGCCAGCTAGCGGGGGGCAACACCGGGGAGCTGTTTTTT,CASSQLAGGNTGELFF
TRBV4-3,TRBJ1-6,NA,TRBD1,TGCGCCAGCAGCCAGGGTCGACAGGGGGCAACCTCACCCCTCCACTTT,CASSQGRQGATSPLHF
TRBV2,TRBJ2-5,NA,TRBD1,TGTGCCAGCAGGGACAGGGTTGAGACCCAGTACTTC,CASRDRVETQYF
TRBV9,TRBJ2-7,NA,NA,TGTGCCAGCAGCCCCGGGGGAGGAAGGAGCTCCTACGAGCAGTACTTC,CASSPGGGRSSYEQYF